This paragraph reports one TCR beta chain. These data are taken from a study of lymphopenia after photon versus proton radiotherapy. The assay was immunoSEQ multiplex PCR, and TCRdb's table has in-frame clones only and misses some. The table shows over 25,000 clones, with 90% occurring only once. The CDR3 contains 16 residues. CDR1 is MNHNY and CDR2 is SVGAGI in the germline V gene (reference sequence). V was cut by 6 bases and J by 0 bases, with 14 bases left in between. The chain uses TRBV6-6 and TRBJ1-4; D ambiguous. The source was peripheral blood, collected from a patient treated with photon-based radiotherapy. This receptor was identified in a woman aged 50 to 60 with cholangiocarcinoma. CDR3 region: CASSPGRFATNEKLFF. The CDR3 region has the DNA TGTGCCAGCAGCCCCGGCAGGTTTGCAACTAATGAAAAACTGTTTTTT.